The 31 T cell receptor beta chains in this list originate from one sample, sequenced in a study of response to subunit inactivated influenza vaccine. TCRdb passed the RT-PCR reads through MiXCR, listing each CDR3 protein once. The sample shows roughly 790,000 distinct CDR3 sequences, over 20% of them seen only once. The sequencing used PBMCs from blood, collected more than 4 days after vaccination. All receptors derive from a man aged 45-65 years who received an inactivated influenza vaccine.

The chain uses TRBV28 and TRBJ2-7; D might be TRBD2 (6 bases). The CDR3 has 15 amino acids. The V end lost 2 bases, the J end lost 1 base, and 12 bases lay between the germline ends. Germline V gene data show CDR1 as MDHEN and CDR2 as SYDVKM. DNA of the CDR3: TGTGCCAGCAGTTTAGCAGTTGGGGGGTCCTACGAGCAGTACTTC. The encoded protein is CASSLAVGGSYEQYF.

This clonotype was picked up a small number of times. The rearrangement joins TRBV7-9 to TRBJ2-5; possible D gene TRBD1, 5 bases. Trimming left V 5 bases short and J 1 base short, with 11 bases between. The V gene's germline CDR1 is SEHNR and CDR2 FQNEAQ (reference sequence). The CDR3 spans 14 residues. In DNA form, the CDR3 reads TGTGCCAGCAGCACCCAGGACACCCAAGAGACCCAGTACTTC. Translation: CASSTQDTQETQYF. Full variable domain (outside the CDR3, taken from reference TRBV7-9 and TRBJ2-5): DTGVSQNPRHKITKRGQNVTFRCDPISEHNRLYWYRQTLGQGPEFLTYFQNEAQLEKSRLLSDRFSAERPKGSFSTLEIQRTEQGDSAMYLCASSTQDTQETQYFGPGTRLLVL.

The V call is TRBV5-1, the J call TRBJ1-4; TRBD1 is a possible D gene (6 bases). The V and J ends lost 5 bases and 4 bases respectively, with 15 bases between them. This CDR3 comprises 15 residues. CDR1 is SGHRS, CDR2 YFSETQ, per germline. CDR3 residues: CASRGIGGVNEKLFF. CDR3 bases: TGCGCCAGCAGGGGAATAGGGGGAGTTAATGAAAAACTGTTTTTT.

This chain uses TRBV7-2 with TRBJ1-2, with 8 bases lining up with TRBD1. V shed 1 base and J 6 bases; nucleotides not matched to a gene: 4. Germline CDR1 reads SGHTA; CDR2 reads FQGNSA. The CDR3 consists of 14 residues. The CDR3 DNA follows: TGTGCCAGCAGCTTAGGGGCAGGGGGCGATGGCTACACCTTC. Amino acids: CASSLGAGGDGYTF.

This clonotype appeared a few times. The chain recombines TRBV28 with TRBJ1-2; no clear D gene. This CDR3 contains 14 residues. CDR1 is MDHEN, CDR2 SYDVKM, per germline. Trimming cost V 4 bases and J 3 bases, with 12 bases left between them. For the CDR3, the DNA is TGTGCCAGCAGTTCATCCCCTGGGGACTATGGCTACACCTTC. It encodes CASSSSPGDYGYTF.

This clonotype turned up a few times. The rearrangement links TRBV20-1 to TRBJ1-1; 7 positions agree with TRBD1. The V and J ends lost 2 bases and 3 bases, in that order; junction bases with no gene match: 3. Germline V gives CDR1 DFQATT, CDR2 SNEGSKA (reference sequence). The CDR3 is made up of 13 amino acids. Here the CDR3 reads CSARPTGDTEAFF. CDR3 sequence (DNA): TGCAGTGCTAGACCCACAGGGGACACTGAAGCTTTCTTT.

The J gene is TRBJ1-1, the V gene TRBV20-1; D is uncertain. The CDR3 covers 14 residues. Germline-derived CDR1 and CDR2 are DFQATT and SNEGSKA (reference sequence). V dropped 2 bases and J dropped 4 bases, with 14 bases sitting between them. The CDR3, as DNA: TGCAGTGCTAGACTTACGAGCGGGTCCACTGAAGCTTTCTTT. The encoded protein is CSARLTSGSTEAFF.

The sample holds a few counts of this clonotype. This chain uses TRBV7-3 with TRBJ2-3, with 11 bases fitting TRBD1. V trimming: 5 bases; J trimming: 3 bases; junction bases outside the gene matches: 7. The CDR3 has 16 amino acids. Germline lookup yields CDR1 SGHTA and CDR2 FQGTGA. CDR3 loop: CASSRDRGFLTDTQYF. CDR3 nucleotide sequence: TGTGCCAGCAGCCGGGACAGGGGGTTTCTTACAGATACGCAGTATTTT.

This clonotype was recorded a few times. The chain uses TRBV12-3 or TRBV12-4 and TRBJ1-4, with D uncertain. The CDR3 length is 14 residues. Trimming cost V 6 bases and J 1 base, with 9 bases left between them. The CDR3 region is CASSYRGTNEKLFF. CDR3 DNA sequence: TGTGCCAGCAGCTACCGGGGAACTAATGAAAAACTGTTTTTT.

V gene TRBV6-5 combines with J gene TRBJ2-2; D gene ambiguous. The CDR3 is 15 amino acids. Germline V gene data show CDR1 as MNHEY and CDR2 as SVGAGI. V dropped 4 bases and J dropped 3 bases, with 12 bases sitting between them. For the CDR3, the DNA is TGTGCCAGCAGTTTGGATACAGACTACACCGGGGAGCTGTTTTTT. This encodes CASSLDTDYTGELFF.

This chain uses TRBV6-5 with TRBJ2-3; D not resolved. Trimming removed 4 bases from V and 5 bases from J, with 13 bases in between. The CDR3 totals 14 residues. From germline, CDR1 is MNHEY and CDR2 SVGAGI. CDR3 sequence reads: CASSSRPLRDTQYF. CDR3 nucleotide sequence: TGTGCCAGCAGTTCCCGGCCCCTTAGAGATACGCAGTATTTT.

This clonotype showed up just a few times. The chain links TRBV12-3 or TRBV12-4 to TRBJ1-2; D not certain. The V end lost 1 base, the J end lost 7 bases, and 10 bases lay between the germline ends. The CDR3 consists of 13 residues. As DNA, the CDR3 is TGTGCCAGCAGTTTAGAATCGGGTCGTGGCTACACCTTC. This codes for CASSLESGRGYTF.

The V and J genes are TRBV20-1 and TRBJ2-7; tentatively, D is TRBD1 (6 bases). Trimming removed 6 bases at V and 7 bases at J, with 22 bases between. Germline CDR1 DFQATT, CDR2 SNEGSKA (reference sequence). The length of the CDR3 is 14 residues. CDR3 sequence (DNA): TGCAGTGCCAGAAGAGGGGGTTCCCAGAGTGAGCAGTACTTC. Amino acid sequence: CSARRGGSQSEQYF.

This rearrangement joins TRBV28 to TRBJ2-7, with D possibly called TRBD1 or TRBD2 (5 bases each). The length of the CDR3 is 14 residues. Trimming left V 6 bases short and J 7 bases short, with 19 bases between. Germline V gene sequence: CDR1 MDHEN, CDR2 SYDVKM. The CDR3 nucleotides are TGTGCCAGCAGGTCCGGGACCCATATAGTGGAGCAGTACTTC. As protein: CASRSGTHIVEQYF. Combining the CDR3 with reference TRBV28 and TRBJ2-7 gives the whole variable domain DVKVTQSSRYLVKRTGEKVFLECVQDMDHENMFWYRQDPGLGLRLIYFSYDVKMKEKGDIPEGYSVSREKKERFSLILESASTNQTSMYLCASRSGTHIVEQYFGPGTRLTVT.

A word on this clonotype: The junction departs from germline at one end; a sequencing error may be responsible. The chain carries TRBV7-2 and TRBJ2-7, with 9 bases lining up with TRBD2. Germline CDR1 and CDR2: SGHTA and FQGNSA. This CDR3 is built from 13 residues. The CDR3 DNA is TGCTCCTCTCTAGCGGGAAGCTCCTACGAGCAGTACTTC. Translation gives CSSLAGSSYEQYF.

The chain couples TRBV6-2 or TRBV6-3 to TRBJ2-7; D may match TRBD1 or TRBD2 (5 bases each). This CDR3 has 13 residues. Germline V gene data show CDR1 as MNHEY and CDR2 as SVGEGT. Trimming stripped 8 bases from V and 2 bases from J, with 13 bases between. CDR3 residues: CASAGAATYEQYF. CDR3 bases: TGTGCCAGCGCCGGGGCGGCAACCTACGAGCAGTACTTC.

This clonotype appeared a few times. The chain is built from TRBV4-1 and TRBJ1-5; 8 bases are shared with TRBD1. V lost 3 bases and J lost 5; bases outside the gene matches: 12. Per germline, CDR1 MGHRA and CDR2 YSYEKL. The CDR3 consists of 17 residues. The CDR3 DNA sequence: TGCGCCAGCAGCCAGTCACCGGGACAGGCGCGATATCAGCCCCAGCATTTT. This codes for CASSQSPGQARYQPQHF.

V gene TRBV6-2 or TRBV6-3 combines with J gene TRBJ1-2; 9 bases are a match to TRBD1. The CDR3 sequence is 18 residues long. The trim removed 3 bases at V and 3 bases at J, leaving 14 bases unmatched. CDR1 is MNHEY, CDR2 SVGEGT, per germline. The CDR3 loop reads CASSYPGQGRRIDYGYTF. DNA of the CDR3: TGTGCCAGCAGTTATCCGGGACAGGGTAGAAGAATTGACTATGGCTACACCTTC.

The V call is TRBV29-1, the J call TRBJ2-1; the D gene is possibly TRBD2 (7 bases). V shed 7 bases and J shed 4 bases, with 14 bases lying between them. In germline, CDR1 is SQVTM, CDR2 ANQGSEA. CDR3 length equals 13 residues. CDR3 bases: TGCAGCGCCCGGGGGGCCGGGTACAATGAGCAGTTCTTC. This gives the protein CSARGAGYNEQFF.

The CDR3 here is CASSNRDSYGYTF. The CDR3 coding sequence is TGTGCCAGCAGCAACCGGGACAGCTATGGCTACACCTTC. This sequence joins TRBV7-2 and TRBJ1-2, with TRBD1 identical over 7 bases. CDR1 and CDR2 (germline): SGHTA, FQGNSA. This CDR3 has 13 amino acids. The junction had 4 bases not matched to a gene; V was cut back by 5 bases and J by 4 bases.

The J gene is TRBJ2-4, the V gene TRBV7-9; D assignment may be TRBD1 or TRBD2 (7 bases each). V lost 4 bases and J 1 base, leaving 14 bases between the germline ends. CDR1 and CDR2 from the germline V gene are SEHNR and FQNEAQ (reference sequence). There are 16 residues in the CDR3. This CDR3 reads CASSSSGGVAKNIQYF. The CDR3 DNA follows: TGTGCCAGCAGCTCATCAGGGGGGGTGGCCAAAAACATTCAGTACTTC.

This clonotype occurred a few times. V is TRBV7-2 and J is TRBJ2-7; possibly TRBD1 or TRBD2 for D (5 bases each). V was shortened by 1 base and J by 2 bases, with 12 bases between the two germline ends. This CDR3 contains 15 residues. CDR1 is SGHTA, CDR2 FQGNSA, per germline. CDR3 bases: TGTGCCAGCAGCTTAGTGTTCAGGGACCCCTACGAGCAGTACTTC. Protein product: CASSLVFRDPYEQYF.

This clonotype was recorded a few times. V gene TRBV9 combines with J gene TRBJ2-2; no definite D call. CDR1 and CDR2 from the germline V gene are SGDLS and YYNGEE. This CDR3 is built from 17 residues. V dropped 1 base and J dropped 0 bases, with 13 bases sitting between them. The CDR3 DNA reads TGTGCCAGCAGCGTAAACGGTCGCGCAACGAACACCGGGGAGCTGTTTTTT. This gives the protein CASSVNGRATNTGELFF.

The gene calls are TRBV12-3 or TRBV12-4 and TRBJ2-7; either TRBD1 or TRBD2 may supply D (5 bases each). Trimming took 7 bases from V and 0 from J, leaving 13 bases between them. The CDR3 is 14 amino acids. CDR3 sequence (DNA): TGTGCCAGCACATGGGGGACGGTCTCCTACGAGCAGTACTTC. Translated, it gives CASTWGTVSYEQYF.

The rearrangement uses TRBV20-1 and TRBJ2-3; the D gene could be TRBD1 or TRBD2 (5 bases each). Germline assignment: CDR1 DFQATT and CDR2 SNEGSKA (reference sequence). The CDR3 spans 17 residues. V was trimmed by 3 bases and J by 4 bases, leaving 23 bases between them. CDR3 DNA sequence: TGCAGTGCTAGCCCCCCATGGGGGAGATCTCCGTCAGATACGCAGTATTTT. This codes for CSASPPWGRSPSDTQYF.

The chain links TRBV20-1 to TRBJ2-7; D unresolved. The CDR3 is 13 residues long. Trimming left V 3 bases short and J 2 bases short, with 11 bases between. The germline V gene has CDR1 DFQATT and CDR2 SNEGSKA (reference sequence). CDR3 coding DNA: TGCAGTGCTAGGGCTCCCGGTCCCTACGAGCAGTACTTC. This sequence encodes CSARAPGPYEQYF.

The chain links TRBV4-1 to TRBJ2-7, with D possibly matching TRBD2 (6 bases). The CDR3 runs to 15 residues. Germline CDR1 MGHRA, CDR2 YSYEKL. The V end lost 0 bases, the J end lost 5 bases, and 14 bases lay between the germline ends. The CDR3 spells CASSQDWRGRNEQYF. CDR3 in DNA: TGCGCCAGCAGCCAAGATTGGAGGGGTCGGAACGAGCAGTACTTC.

This sequence joins TRBV4-1 and TRBJ1-2; 7 bases match TRBD1. V lost 1 base to trimming and J lost 3 bases; unmatched junction nucleotides: 2. Germline V gives CDR1 MGHRA, CDR2 YSYEKL. The CDR3 length is 14 residues. CDR3 loop: CASSQGTGDYGYTF. The CDR3 DNA reads as TGCGCCAGCAGCCAAGGAACAGGGGACTATGGCTACACCTTC.

The chain uses TRBV7-9 and TRBJ1-6; 7 positions match TRBD1. Germline loops: CDR1 SEHNR, CDR2 FQNEAQ (reference sequence). V lost 5 bases, J lost 14 bases, and 12 bases stayed unmatched. The CDR3 length is 14 residues. CDR3 coding DNA: TGTGCCAGCAGCGAATTCGCAGGGGGGCCGACCCTCCACTTT. Residues: CASSEFAGGPTLHF. The full variable domain, in which reference TRBV7-9 and TRBJ1-6 provide the parts outside the CDR3, is DTGVSQNPRHKITKRGQNVTFRCDPISEHNRLYWYRQTLGQGPEFLTYFQNEAQLEKSRLLSDRFSAERPKGSFSTLEIQRTEQGDSAMYLCASSEFAGGPTLHFGNGTRLTVT.

The genes are TRBV19 and TRBJ1-4; 7 bases align to TRBD1. Germline V CDR1 and CDR2: LNHDA, SQIVND (reference sequence). The J segment lost 5 bases and the V segment lost 3 bases, leaving 6 bases of the junction unmatched. CDR3 length: 15 amino acids. The CDR3 reads CASSIRQGKNEKLFF. DNA of the CDR3: TGTGCCAGTAGTATTCGACAGGGCAAAAATGAAAAACTGTTTTTT.

V is TRBV5-1 and J is TRBJ1-1; D unresolved. The CDR3 is 14 residues long. Germline-derived CDR1 and CDR2 are SGHRS and YFSETQ. Trimming stripped 5 bases from V and 1 base from J, with 12 bases between. CDR3 amino acids: CASREGSGNTEAFF. Written as DNA, the CDR3 is TGCGCCAGCAGAGAAGGGAGCGGGAACACTGAAGCTTTCTTT.